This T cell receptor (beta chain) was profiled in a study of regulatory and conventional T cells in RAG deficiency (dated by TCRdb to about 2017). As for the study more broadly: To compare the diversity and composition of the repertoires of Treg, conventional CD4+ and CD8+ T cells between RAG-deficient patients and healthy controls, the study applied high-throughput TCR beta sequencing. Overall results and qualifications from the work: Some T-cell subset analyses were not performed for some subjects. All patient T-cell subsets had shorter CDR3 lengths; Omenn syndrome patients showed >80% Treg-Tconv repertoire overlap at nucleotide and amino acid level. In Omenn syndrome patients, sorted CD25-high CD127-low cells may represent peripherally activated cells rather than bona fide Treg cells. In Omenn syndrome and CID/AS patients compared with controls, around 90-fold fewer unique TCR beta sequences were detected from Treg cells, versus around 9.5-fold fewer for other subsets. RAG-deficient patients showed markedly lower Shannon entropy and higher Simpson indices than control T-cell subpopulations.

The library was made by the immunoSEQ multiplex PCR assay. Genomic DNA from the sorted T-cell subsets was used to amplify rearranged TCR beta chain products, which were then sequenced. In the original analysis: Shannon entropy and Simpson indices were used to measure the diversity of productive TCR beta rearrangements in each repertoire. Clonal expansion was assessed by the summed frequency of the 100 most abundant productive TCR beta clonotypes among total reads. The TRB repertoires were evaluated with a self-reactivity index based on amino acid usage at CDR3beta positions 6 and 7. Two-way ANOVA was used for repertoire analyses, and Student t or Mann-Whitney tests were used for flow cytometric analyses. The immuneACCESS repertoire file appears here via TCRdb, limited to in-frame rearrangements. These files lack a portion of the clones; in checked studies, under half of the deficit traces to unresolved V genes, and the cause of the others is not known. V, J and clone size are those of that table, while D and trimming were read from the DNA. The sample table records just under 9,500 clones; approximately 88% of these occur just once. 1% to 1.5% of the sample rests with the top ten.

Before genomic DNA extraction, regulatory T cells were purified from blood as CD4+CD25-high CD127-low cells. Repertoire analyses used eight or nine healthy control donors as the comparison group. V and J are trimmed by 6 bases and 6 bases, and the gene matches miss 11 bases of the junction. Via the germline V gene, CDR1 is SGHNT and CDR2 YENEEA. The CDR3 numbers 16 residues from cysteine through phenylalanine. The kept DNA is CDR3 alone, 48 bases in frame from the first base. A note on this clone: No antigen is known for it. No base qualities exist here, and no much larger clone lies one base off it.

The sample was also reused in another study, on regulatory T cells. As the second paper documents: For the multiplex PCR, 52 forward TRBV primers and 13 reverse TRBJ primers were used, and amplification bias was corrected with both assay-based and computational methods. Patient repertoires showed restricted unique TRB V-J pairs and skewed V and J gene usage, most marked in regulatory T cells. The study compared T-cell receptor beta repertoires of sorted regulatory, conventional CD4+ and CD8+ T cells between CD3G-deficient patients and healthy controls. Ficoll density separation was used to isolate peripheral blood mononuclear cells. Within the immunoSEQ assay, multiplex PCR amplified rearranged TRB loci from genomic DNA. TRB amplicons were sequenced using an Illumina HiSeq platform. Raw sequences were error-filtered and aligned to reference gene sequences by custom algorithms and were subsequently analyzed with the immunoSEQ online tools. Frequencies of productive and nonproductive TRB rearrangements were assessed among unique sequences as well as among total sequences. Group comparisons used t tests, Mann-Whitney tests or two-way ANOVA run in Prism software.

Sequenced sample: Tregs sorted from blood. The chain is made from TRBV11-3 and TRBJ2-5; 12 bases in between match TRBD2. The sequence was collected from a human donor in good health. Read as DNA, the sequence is TGTGCCAGCAGTCGGACTAGCGGGACGAGGATGAAGACCCAGTACTTC. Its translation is CASSRTSGTRMKTQYF.